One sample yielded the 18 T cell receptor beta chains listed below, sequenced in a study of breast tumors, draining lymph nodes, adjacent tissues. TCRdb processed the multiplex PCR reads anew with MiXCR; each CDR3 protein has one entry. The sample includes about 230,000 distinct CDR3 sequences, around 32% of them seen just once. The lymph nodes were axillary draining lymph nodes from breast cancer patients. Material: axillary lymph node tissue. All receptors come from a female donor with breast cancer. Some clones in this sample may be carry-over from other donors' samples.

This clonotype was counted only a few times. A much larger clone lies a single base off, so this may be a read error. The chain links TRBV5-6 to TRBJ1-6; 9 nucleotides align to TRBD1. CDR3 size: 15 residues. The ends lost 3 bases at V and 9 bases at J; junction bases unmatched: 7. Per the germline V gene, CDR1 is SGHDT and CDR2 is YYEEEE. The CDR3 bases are TGTGCCAGCAGCTCGGTGACAGGGGGGAGTTCACCCCTCCACTTT. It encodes CASSSVTGGSSPLHF. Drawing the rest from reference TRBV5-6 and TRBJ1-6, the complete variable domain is DAGVTQSPTHLIKTRGQQVTLRCSPKSGHDTVSWYQQALGQGPQFIFQYYEEEERQRGNFPDRFSGHQFPNYSSELNVNALLLGDSALYLCASSSVTGGSSPLHFGNGTRLTVT.

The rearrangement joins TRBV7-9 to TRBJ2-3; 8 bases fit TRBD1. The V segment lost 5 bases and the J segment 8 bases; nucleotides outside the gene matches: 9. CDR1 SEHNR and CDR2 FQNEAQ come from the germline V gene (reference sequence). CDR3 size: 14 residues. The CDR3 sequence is CASSPGGTGGTQYF. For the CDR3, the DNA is TGTGCCAGCAGCCCAGGCGGGACAGGAGGTACGCAGTATTTT. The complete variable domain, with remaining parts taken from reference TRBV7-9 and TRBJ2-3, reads DTGVSQNPRHKITKRGQNVTFRCDPISEHNRLYWYRQTLGQGPEFLTYFQNEAQLEKSRLLSDRFSAERPKGSFSTLEIQRTEQGDSAMYLCASSPGGTGGTQYFGPGTRLTVL.

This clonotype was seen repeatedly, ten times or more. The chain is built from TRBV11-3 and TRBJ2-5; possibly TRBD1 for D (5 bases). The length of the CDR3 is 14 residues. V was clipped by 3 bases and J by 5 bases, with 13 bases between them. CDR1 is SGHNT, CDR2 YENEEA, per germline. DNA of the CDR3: TGTGCCAGCAGCTTCCCCACAGGCCGCGAGACCCAGTACTTC. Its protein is CASSFPTGRETQYF.

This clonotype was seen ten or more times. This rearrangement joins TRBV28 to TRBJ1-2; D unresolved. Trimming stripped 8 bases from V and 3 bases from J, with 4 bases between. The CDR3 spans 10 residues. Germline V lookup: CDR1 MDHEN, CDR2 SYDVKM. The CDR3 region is CASSHYGYTF. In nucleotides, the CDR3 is TGTGCCAGCTCGCACTATGGCTACACCTTC.

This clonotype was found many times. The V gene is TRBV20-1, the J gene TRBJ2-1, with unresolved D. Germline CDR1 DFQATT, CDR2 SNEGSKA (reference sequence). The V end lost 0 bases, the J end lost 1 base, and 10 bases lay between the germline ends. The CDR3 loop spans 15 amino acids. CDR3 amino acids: CSARDQSVSYNEQFF. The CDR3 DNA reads TGCAGTGCTAGAGATCAAAGCGTTTCCTACAATGAGCAGTTCTTC.

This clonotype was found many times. CDR3 coding DNA: TGTGCCAGCAGCCAAACAGGGGTTGGAGAGCAGTACTTC. Translating gives CASSQTGVGEQYF. The chain employs TRBV14 and TRBJ2-7; 7 nucleotides match TRBD1. Germline V gives CDR1 SGHDN, CDR2 FVKESK. CDR3 length: 13 amino acids. V lost 2 bases to trimming and J lost 7 bases; unmatched junction nucleotides: 5.

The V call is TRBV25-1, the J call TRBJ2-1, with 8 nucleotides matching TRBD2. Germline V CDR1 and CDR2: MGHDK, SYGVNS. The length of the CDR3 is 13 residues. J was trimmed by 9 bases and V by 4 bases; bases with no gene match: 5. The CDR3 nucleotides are TGTGCCAGCAGTGCTAGCGGGTCGGGTGAGCAGTTCTTC. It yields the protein CASSASGSGEQFF.

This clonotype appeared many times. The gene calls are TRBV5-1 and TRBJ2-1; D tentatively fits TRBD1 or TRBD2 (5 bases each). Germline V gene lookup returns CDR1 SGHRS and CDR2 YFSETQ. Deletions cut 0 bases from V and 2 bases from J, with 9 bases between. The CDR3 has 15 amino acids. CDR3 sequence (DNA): TGCGCCAGCAGCTTGGGGGACCTACCCTACAATGAGCAGTTCTTC. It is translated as CASSLGDLPYNEQFF.

CDR3 DNA: TGCGCCAGCAGCCCTGACGGGAACACCGGGGAGCTGTTTTTT. This gives the protein CASSPDGNTGELFF. This chain connects TRBV5-1 to TRBJ2-2; D gene unclear. Germline V gives CDR1 SGHRS, CDR2 YFSETQ. V gave up 4 bases and J gave up 1 base, with 8 bases separating them. The CDR3 extends over 14 amino acids.

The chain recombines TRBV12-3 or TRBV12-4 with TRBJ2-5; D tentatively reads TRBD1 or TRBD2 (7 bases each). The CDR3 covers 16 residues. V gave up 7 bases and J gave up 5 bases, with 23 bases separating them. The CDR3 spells CASTGGDGSLVETQYF. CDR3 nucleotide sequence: TGTGCCAGCACAGGGGGGGACGGGAGTCTGGTGGAGACCCAGTACTTC.

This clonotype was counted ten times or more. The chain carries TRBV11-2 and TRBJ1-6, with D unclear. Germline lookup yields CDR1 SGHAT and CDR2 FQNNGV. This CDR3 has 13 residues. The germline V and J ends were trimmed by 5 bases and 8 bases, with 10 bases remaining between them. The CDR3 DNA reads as TGTGCCAGCAGCGCCCGGAGTGATTCACCCCTCCACTTT. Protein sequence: CASSARSDSPLHF. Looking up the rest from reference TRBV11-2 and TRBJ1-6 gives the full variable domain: EAGVAQSPRYKIIEKRQSVAFWCNPISGHATLYWYQQILGQGPKLLIQFQNNGVVDDSQLPKDRFSAERLKGVDSTLKIQPAKLEDSAVYLCASSARSDSPLHFGNGTRLTVT.

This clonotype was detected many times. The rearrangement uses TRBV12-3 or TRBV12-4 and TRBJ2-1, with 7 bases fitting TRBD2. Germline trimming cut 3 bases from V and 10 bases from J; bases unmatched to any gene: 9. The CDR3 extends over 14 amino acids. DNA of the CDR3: TGTGCCAGCAGTTTTTCGGGCCTGCGGGGGGAGCAGTTCTTC. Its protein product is CASSFSGLRGEQFF.

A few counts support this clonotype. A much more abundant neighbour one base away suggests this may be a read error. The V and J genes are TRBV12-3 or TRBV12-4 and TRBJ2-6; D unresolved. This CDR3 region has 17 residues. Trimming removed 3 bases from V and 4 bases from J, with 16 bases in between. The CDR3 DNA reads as TGTGCCAGCAGTTTCGGTCTATCGGGCGGCGGGGCCAACGTCCTGACTTTC. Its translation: CASSFGLSGGGANVLTF.

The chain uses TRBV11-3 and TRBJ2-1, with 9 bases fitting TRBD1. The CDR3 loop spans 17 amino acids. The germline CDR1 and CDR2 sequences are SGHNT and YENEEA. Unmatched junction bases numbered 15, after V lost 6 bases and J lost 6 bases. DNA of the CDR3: TGTGCCAGCAGTGCTAGCTCCGGGACAGGGAGGTTCAATGAGCAGTTCTTC. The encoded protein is CASSASSGTGRFNEQFF.

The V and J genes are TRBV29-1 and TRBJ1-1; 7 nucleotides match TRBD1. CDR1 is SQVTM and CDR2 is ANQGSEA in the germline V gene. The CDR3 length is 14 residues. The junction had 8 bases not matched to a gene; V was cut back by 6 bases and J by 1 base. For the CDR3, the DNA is TGCAGCGTGAAATTCCAGGGGGGGAACACTGAAGCTTTCTTT. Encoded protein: CSVKFQGGNTEAFF. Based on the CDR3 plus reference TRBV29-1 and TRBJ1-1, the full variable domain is SAVISQKPSRDICQRGTSLTIQCQVDSQVTMMFWYRQQPGQSLTLIATANQGSEATYESGFVIDKFPISRPNLTFSTLTVSNMSPEDSSIYLCSVKFQGGNTEAFFGQGTRLTVV.

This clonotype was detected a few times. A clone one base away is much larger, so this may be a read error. The CDR3 nucleotides are TGCAGTGCCGCACGGGCCGGAGGGCCTACCTACGAGCAGTACTTC. This gives the protein CSAARAGGPTYEQYF. The chain employs TRBV20-1 and TRBJ2-7, with D perhaps matching TRBD2 (6 bases). Germline V lookup: CDR1 DFQATT, CDR2 SNEGSKA (reference sequence). Trimming removed 6 bases at V and 2 bases at J, with 20 bases between. This CDR3 is built from 15 residues.

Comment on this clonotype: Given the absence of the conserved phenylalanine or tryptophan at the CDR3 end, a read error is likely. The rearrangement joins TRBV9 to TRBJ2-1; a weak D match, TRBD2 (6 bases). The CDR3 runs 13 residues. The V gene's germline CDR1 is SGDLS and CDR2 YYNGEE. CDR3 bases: TGTACCAGCAGCGTAAGCGGGTACAATGAGCAGTTCTCC. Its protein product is CTSSVSGYNEQFS.

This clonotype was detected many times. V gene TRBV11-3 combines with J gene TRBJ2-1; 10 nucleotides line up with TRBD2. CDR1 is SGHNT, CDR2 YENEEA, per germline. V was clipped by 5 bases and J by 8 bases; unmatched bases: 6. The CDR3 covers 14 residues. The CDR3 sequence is CASSLLAGDYEQFF. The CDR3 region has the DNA TGTGCCAGCAGCCTTCTAGCGGGAGATTATGAGCAGTTCTTC. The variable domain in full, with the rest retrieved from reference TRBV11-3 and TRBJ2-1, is EAGVVQSPRYKIIEKKQPVAFWCNPISGHNTLYWYLQNLGQGPELLIRYENEEAVDDSQLPKDRFSAERLKGVDSTLKIQPAELGDSAVYLCASSLLAGDYEQFFGPGTRLTVL.